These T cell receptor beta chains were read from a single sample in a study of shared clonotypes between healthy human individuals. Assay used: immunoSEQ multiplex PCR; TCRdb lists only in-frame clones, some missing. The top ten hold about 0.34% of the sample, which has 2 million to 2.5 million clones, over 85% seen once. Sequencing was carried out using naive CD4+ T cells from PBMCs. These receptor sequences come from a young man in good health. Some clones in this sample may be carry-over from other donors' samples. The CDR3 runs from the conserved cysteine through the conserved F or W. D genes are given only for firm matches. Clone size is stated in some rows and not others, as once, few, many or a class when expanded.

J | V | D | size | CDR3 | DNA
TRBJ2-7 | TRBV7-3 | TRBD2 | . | CASSLQSTSGSKLHF | TGTGCCAGCAGCTTACAGAGCACTAGCGGGAGTAAGTTGCACTTC
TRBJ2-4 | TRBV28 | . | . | CASSPATNIQYF | TGTGCCAGCAGCCCAGCAACAAACATTCAGTACTTC
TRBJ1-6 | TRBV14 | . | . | CASSQGNNSPLHF | TGTGCCAGCAGCCAAGGAAATAATTCACCCCTCCACTTT
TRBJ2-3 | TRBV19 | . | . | CASSIVRQGGADTQYF | TGTGCCAGTAGTATAGTCCGGCAGGGAGGTGCAGATACGCAGTATTTT
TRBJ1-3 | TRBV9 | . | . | CASSASGQGNTIYF | TGTGCCAGCAGCGCCTCGGGGCAAGGAAACACCATATATTTT
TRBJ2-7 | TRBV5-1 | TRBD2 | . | CASSRPSGRDSYEQYF | TGCGCCAGCAGCCGTCCTAGCGGGAGGGACTCCTACGAGCAGTACTTC
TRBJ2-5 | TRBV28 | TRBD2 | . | CASSLAGGWRETQYF | TGTGCCAGCAGTTTAGCGGGAGGGTGGAGAGAGACCCAGTACTTC
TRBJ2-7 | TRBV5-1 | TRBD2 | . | CASSLAGSGRAREQYF | TGCGCCAGCAGCTTGGCCGGGAGCGGGAGGGCCCGGGAGCAGTACTTC
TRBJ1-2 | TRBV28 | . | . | CASSAPGRNNYGYTF | TGTGCCAGCAGTGCGCCGGGACGAAATAACTATGGCTACACCTTC
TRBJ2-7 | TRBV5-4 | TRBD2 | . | CASSPAAGLAGYEQYF | TGTGCCAGCAGCCCGGCGGCCGGACTAGCCGGATACGAGCAGTACTTC
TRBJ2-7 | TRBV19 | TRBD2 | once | CASSSGLAGAEQYF | TGTGCCAGTAGTAGCGGACTAGCGGGAGCCGAGCAGTACTTC
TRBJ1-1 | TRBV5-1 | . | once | CASSLGSEAFF | TGCGCCAGCAGCTTGGGATCTGAAGCTTTCTTT
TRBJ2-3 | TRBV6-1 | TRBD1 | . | CASSVDRVGADTQYF | TGTGCCAGCAGTGTAGACAGGGTTGGGGCAGATACGCAGTATTTT
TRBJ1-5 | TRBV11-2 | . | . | CASSLGTDHRNQPQHF | TGTGCCAGCAGCTTAGGGACAGATCACAGGAATCAGCCCCAGCATTTT
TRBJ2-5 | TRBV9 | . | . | CASSVGGPKETQYF | TGTGCCAGCAGCGTAGGAGGACCAAAAGAGACCCAGTACTTC
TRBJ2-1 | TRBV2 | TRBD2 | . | CASSRTSGYNEQFF | TGTGCCAGCAGTCGGACTAGCGGATACAATGAGCAGTTCTTC
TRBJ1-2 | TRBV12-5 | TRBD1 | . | CASGLDRGQGASGYTF | TGTGCTAGTGGTTTGGACCGCGGACAGGGGGCGTCTGGCTACACCTTC
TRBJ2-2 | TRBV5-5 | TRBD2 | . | CASRLTSGTSRTGELFF | TGTGCCAGCCGACTGACGTCTGGGACTAGTCGTACCGGGGAGCTGTTTTTT
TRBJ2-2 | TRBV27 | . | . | CASSFGGWDRELFF | TGTGCCAGCAGTTTTGGAGGGTGGGACAGGGAGCTGTTTTTT
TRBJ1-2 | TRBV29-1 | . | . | CSVEPRAPPRYGYTF | TGCAGCGTTGAGCCTAGGGCGCCTCCGAGGTATGGCTACACCTTC
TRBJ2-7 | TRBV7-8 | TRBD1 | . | CASSLGRPRDRVYEQYF | TGTGCCAGCAGCTTAGGGCGGCCGCGGGACAGGGTGTACGAGCAGTACTTC
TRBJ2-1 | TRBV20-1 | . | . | CSQLPGEQFF | TGCAGTCAACTTCCAGGGGAGCAGTTCTTC
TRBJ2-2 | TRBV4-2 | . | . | CASCHRDSTNTGELFF | TGTGCCAGCTGCCACCGGGACTCCACGAACACCGGGGAGCTGTTTTTT
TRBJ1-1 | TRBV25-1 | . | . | CASSKIDSYPPEAFF | TGTGCCAGCAGTAAGATCGACAGCTACCCCCCTGAAGCTTTCTTT
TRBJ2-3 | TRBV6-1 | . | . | CASSDRGRASGTDTQYF | TGTGCCAGCAGTGATCGGGGCAGGGCTAGCGGCACAGATACGCAGTATTTT
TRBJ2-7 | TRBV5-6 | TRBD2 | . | CASSVISGSPYEQYF | TGTGCCAGCAGTGTCATTAGCGGGAGTCCGTACGAGCAGTACTTC
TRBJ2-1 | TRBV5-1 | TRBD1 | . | CASSLGTGGNEQFF | TGCGCCAGCAGCTTGGGGACAGGGGGAAATGAGCAGTTCTTC
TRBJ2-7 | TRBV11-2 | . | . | CASSLKGDEQYF | TGTGCCAGCAGCTTGAAGGGCGACGAGCAGTACTTC
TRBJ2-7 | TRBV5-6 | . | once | CASSGSYEQYF | TGTGCCAGCAGCGGCAGCTACGAGCAGTACTTC
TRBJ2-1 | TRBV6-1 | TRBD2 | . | CASRSGTSGYNEQFF | TGTGCCAGCAGGTCCGGGACTAGCGGTTACAATGAGCAGTTCTTC
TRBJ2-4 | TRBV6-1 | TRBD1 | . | CASSVRGQGSSKNIQYF | TGTGCCAGCAGTGTCCGAGGACAGGGTAGCTCCAAAAACATTCAGTACTTC
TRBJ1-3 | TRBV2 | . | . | CASSWAPGTGGNTIYF | TGTGCCAGCAGTTGGGCACCGGGTACGGGCGGAAACACCATATATTTT